These 30 T cell receptor beta chains originate from one sample sequenced in a study of T cells in Graves' hyperthyroidism and ophthalmopathy. RNA transcripts yielded amplified TCR beta CDR3 regions. Using the HTBI primer set, a first-round RT-PCR was run on the TCR CDR3. One entry per CDR3 protein, called by TCRdb with MiXCR from the multiplex PCR reads. The sample has approximately 530,000 distinct CDR3 sequences, around 15% seen once. The sample taken for sequencing was blood. These receptors all come from a young woman with Graves' hyperthyroidism.

Many counts were recorded for this clonotype. The rearrangement links TRBV5-6 to TRBJ2-2, with no clear D. The ends were cut back, 1 base at V and 2 bases at J, with 9 bases in the middle. CDR1 SGHDT and CDR2 YYEEEE come from the germline V gene. The CDR3 length is 15 residues. CDR3 protein: CASSLIGFNTGELFF. CDR3 sequence (DNA): TGTGCCAGCAGCTTGATCGGGTTTAACACCGGGGAGCTGTTTTTT.

This clonotype was seen ten or more times. This rearrangement joins TRBV15 to TRBJ2-5; 7 nucleotides align to TRBD1. The germline V gene has CDR1 LNHNV and CDR2 YYDKDF (reference sequence). The trim removed 5 bases at V and 5 bases at J, leaving 11 bases unmatched. The CDR3 covers 15 residues. The CDR3 DNA is TGTGCCACCAGCGGATGGGAGACAGGGATGGAGACCCAGTACTTC. Its translation: CATSGWETGMETQYF.

In its sample, this clonotype was seen many times. The chain links TRBV5-5 to TRBJ2-1; D assignment may be TRBD1 or TRBD2 (6 bases each). The V gene lost 4 bases and the J gene lost 6 bases, with 14 bases spanning the gap. The germline CDR1 and CDR2 sequences are SGHKS and YYEKEE (reference sequence). The CDR3 sequence is 14 residues long. This CDR3 reads CASSDLQGLNEQFF. The CDR3 DNA follows: TGTGCCAGCAGCGACTTACAGGGACTCAATGAGCAGTTCTTC.

This rearrangement joins TRBV7-2 to TRBJ2-3, with a possible D match to TRBD1 (5 bases). V dropped 2 bases and J dropped 6 bases, with 12 bases sitting between them. Germline lookup yields CDR1 SGHTA and CDR2 FQGNSA. This CDR3 has 14 amino acids. CDR3 nucleotide sequence: TGTGCCAGCAGCTTACTCTCAGGGATGGATACGCAGTATTTT. Encoded protein: CASSLLSGMDTQYF.

This clonotype was observed a few times. The V call is TRBV24-1, the J call TRBJ2-5; 7 nucleotides match TRBD2. Per the germline V gene, CDR1 is KGHDR and CDR2 is SFDVKD. The CDR3 is made up of 15 amino acids. The V and J ends lost 1 base and 5 bases, in that order; junction bases with no gene match: 6. This CDR3 is CATSDFGGSWETQYF. In DNA, the CDR3 is TGTGCCACCAGTGATTTTGGCGGGAGTTGGGAGACCCAGTACTTC.

There are a few counts of this clonotype. The rearrangement links TRBV20-1 to TRBJ1-2; D is ambiguous. V lost 1 base, J lost 2 bases, and 14 bases lay in between. CDR1 is DFQATT, CDR2 SNEGSKA, per germline (reference sequence). This CDR3 is 15 amino acids long. The CDR3 DNA follows: TGCAGTGCTAGAGGCCAGTCACATGGGAACTATGGCTACACCTTC. It codes for CSARGQSHGNYGYTF.

This clonotype was seen at least ten times. This rearrangement joins TRBV6-2 or TRBV6-3 to TRBJ2-7; 7 bases agree with TRBD1. Trimming cost V 2 bases and J 4 bases; bases outside gene matches: 5. CDR1 is MNHEY, CDR2 SVGEGT, per germline. The CDR3 extends over 14 amino acids. CDR3 sequence reads: CASSYGTASYEQYF. CDR3 coding DNA: TGTGCCAGCAGTTACGGGACAGCTTCTTACGAGCAGTACTTC.

The chain couples TRBV20-1 to TRBJ1-5; D is perhaps TRBD1 (6 bases). Trimming left V 6 bases short and J 0 bases short, with 12 bases between. Germline-derived CDR1 and CDR2 are DFQATT and SNEGSKA (reference sequence). The CDR3 sequence is 14 residues long. The DNA of the CDR3 is TGCAGTGCCGTGGACAGCAATAGCAATCAGCCCCAGCATTTT. Translation gives CSAVDSNSNQPQHF.

This clonotype turned up a few times. The junction and the germline gene differ at one end; a read error may be behind it. The gene calls are TRBV7-6 and TRBJ2-3; 7 positions match TRBD2. This CDR3 contains 15 residues. Germline CDR1 reads SGHVS; CDR2 reads FNYEAQ. This chain's CDR3 is CASSVAGWGTDTQYF. In nucleotides, the CDR3 is TGTGCCAGCAGCGTAGCGGGCTGGGGCACAGATACGCAGTATTTT.

J is TRBJ1-1 and V is TRBV10-3, with D possibly being TRBD1 (5 bases). The germline gives CDR1 ENHRY, CDR2 SYGVKD. Deletions cut 0 bases from V and 1 base from J, with 12 bases between. CDR3 length equals 16 residues. CDR3 amino acids: CAISESPGGQNTEAFF. The CDR3, as DNA: TGTGCCATCAGTGAGTCGCCGGGCGGACAGAACACTGAAGCTTTCTTT.

The rearrangement joins TRBV24-1 to TRBJ2-2; tentatively, D is TRBD2 (5 bases). The length of the CDR3 is 11 residues. The V and J ends lost 9 bases and 8 bases respectively, with 9 bases between them. Germline assignment: CDR1 KGHDR and CDR2 SFDVKD. CDR3 nucleotides: TGTGCCACCCGGGGTGATGGGGAGCTGTTTTTT. Translated, it gives CATRGDGELFF.

This clonotype has just a few counts. This chain connects TRBV12-3 or TRBV12-4 to TRBJ1-3, with D unclear. The germline V and J ends were trimmed by 7 bases and 0 bases, with 16 bases remaining between them. The CDR3 spans 16 residues. The CDR3 sequence: CASTPGRRSSGNTIYF. CDR3 in DNA: TGTGCCAGCACCCCCGGGCGGAGGAGCTCTGGAAACACCATATATTTT.

This chain links TRBV6-1 with TRBJ1-2; 11 bases agree with TRBD1. V lost 9 bases, J lost 4 bases, and 10 bases stayed unmatched. The V gene's germline CDR1 is MNHNS and CDR2 SASEGT. There are 15 residues in the CDR3. The CDR3 is CASGTGTGGVYGYTF. The CDR3 DNA follows: TGTGCCAGTGGAACCGGGACAGGGGGTGTCTATGGCTACACCTTC.

This clonotype was recorded many times. The rearrangement joins TRBV2 to TRBJ2-3, with 8 bases aligning to TRBD2. The CDR3 consists of 15 residues. Looked up from germline, CDR1 is SNHLY and CDR2 is FYNNEI. With V trimmed by 4 bases and J by 2 bases, 5 bases remained unmatched. The CDR3 protein is CASSGAGENTDTQYF. CDR3 coding DNA: TGTGCCAGCAGTGGAGCGGGAGAAAACACAGATACGCAGTATTTT.

The chain couples TRBV13 to TRBJ2-2; TRBD2 matches at 7 bases. Germline V gene data show CDR1 as PRHDT and CDR2 as FYEKMQ (reference sequence). The CDR3 covers 18 residues. V was pared by 5 bases and J by 3 bases, with 15 bases of the junction left unmatched. CDR3 region: CASSRHQGAGRHTGELFF. CDR3 nucleotides: TGTGCCAGCAGCAGACACCAAGGAGCGGGAAGACACACCGGGGAGCTGTTTTTT.

This clonotype was found a few times. The V and J genes are TRBV20-1 and TRBJ2-1, with D uncertain. CDR3 size: 13 residues. The germline V gene encodes CDR1 DFQATT and CDR2 SNEGSKA (reference sequence). The V gene lost 1 base and the J gene lost 3 bases, with 7 bases spanning the gap. The CDR3 DNA sequence: TGCAGTGCTAGAGGTTCGTTCTACAATGAGCAGTTCTTC. Translating it yields CSARGSFYNEQFF.

This clonotype was observed many times. The gene calls are TRBV7-2 and TRBJ2-1, with D possibly TRBD2 on 5 matching bases. The CDR3 is 16 residues long. Germline CDR1 and CDR2: SGHTA and FQGNSA. Trimming took 1 base from V and 2 from J, leaving 12 bases between them. In DNA form, the CDR3 reads TGTGCCAGCAGCTTAGTGTGGCGGGTTCCCTACAATGAGCAGTTCTTC. Protein: CASSLVWRVPYNEQFF.

This clonotype was recorded a few times. J is TRBJ2-7 and V is TRBV7-8; D gene ambiguous. V gave up 1 base and J gave up 7 bases, with 23 bases separating them. This CDR3 is 17 amino acids long. Per the germline V gene, CDR1 is SGHVS and CDR2 is FQNEAQ. CDR3 nucleotides: TGTGCCAGCAGCTTAGTAACCTCAAGAACGGTTTTTAGGGAGCAGTACTTC. This codes for CASSLVTSRTVFREQYF.

V is TRBV29-1 and J is TRBJ1-4, with D uncertain. CDR3 length equals 13 residues. Trimming shortened V by 4 bases and J by 0 bases, and 6 bases separated the two germline ends. CDR1 is SQVTM and CDR2 is ANQGSEA in the germline V gene. CDR3 sequence: CSVGSSTNEKLFF. CDR3 in DNA: TGCAGCGTTGGGAGTTCAACTAATGAAAAACTGTTTTTT.

The gene calls are TRBV6-2 or TRBV6-3 and TRBJ2-1; TRBD1 matches at 9 bases. Germline CDR1 MNHEY, CDR2 SVGEGT. The length of the CDR3 is 16 residues. Trimming cost V 4 bases and J 4 bases; bases outside gene matches: 8. In DNA form, the CDR3 reads TGTGCCAGCAGTTCGTACAGGGGGCTTCTGTACAATGAGCAGTTCTTC. It translates to CASSSYRGLLYNEQFF.

There are a few counts of this clonotype. One junction end does not reproduce the germline sequence, and a read error may be involved. The CDR3 region has the DNA TGTGCCAGCAGTCTAGCGGGGGGGCGATCCGGGGAGCTGTTTTTT. Protein product: CASSLAGGRSGELFF. J is TRBJ2-2 and V is TRBV12-3 or TRBV12-4, with TRBD2 matching 12 bases. The length of the CDR3 is 15 residues.

The chain recombines TRBV6-2 or TRBV6-3 with TRBJ2-1, with D perhaps TRBD1 or TRBD2 (5 bases each). CDR3 length: 15 amino acids. Trimming took 6 bases from V and 0 from J, leaving 12 bases between them. Per germline, CDR1 MNHEY and CDR2 SVGEGT. The CDR3 bases are TGTGCCAGCAGCTACAGGAGGACCTCCTACAATGAGCAGTTCTTC. Translating it yields CASSYRRTSYNEQFF.

This clonotype came up a few times. This chain joins TRBV6-1 and TRBJ2-2; the match to TRBD1 covers 8 bases. Trimming cost V 4 bases and J 3 bases; bases outside gene matches: 1. The CDR3 runs to 14 residues. Per the germline V gene, CDR1 is MNHNS and CDR2 is SASEGT. CDR3 protein: CASSGTGHTGELFF. CDR3 nucleotides: TGTGCCAGCAGTGGGACAGGGCACACCGGGGAGCTGTTTTTT.

V is TRBV6-5 and J is TRBJ2-7, with 10 bases identical to TRBD2. This CDR3 is 16 amino acids long. J lost 2 bases, V lost 2 bases, and 6 bases had no gene match. Per the germline V gene, CDR1 is MNHEY and CDR2 is SVGAGI. CDR3 nucleotide sequence: TGTGCCAGCAGTTACAGAGCGGGAGGGCCAACCTACGAGCAGTACTTC. This translates into CASSYRAGGPTYEQYF.

This clonotype was counted between two and nine times. The chain couples TRBV20-1 to TRBJ2-3, with 16 bases fitting TRBD2. V dropped 6 bases and J dropped 5; count of bases not matched to a gene: 8. The CDR3 contains 16 residues. The germline CDR1 and CDR2 sequences are DFQATT and SNEGSKA (reference sequence). The CDR3 protein is CSAQGTSGGAEDTQYF. CDR3 in DNA: TGCAGTGCCCAGGGGACTAGCGGGGGGGCGGAAGATACGCAGTATTTT.

About this clonotype: Relative to the germline gene, one junction end is altered; a read error may explain this. For the CDR3, the DNA is TGTGCCAGCAGCGTCGGTCTAGCGGAGGGCTACGGGCAGTACTTC. Its translation is CASSVGLAEGYGQYF. The V gene is TRBV9, the J gene TRBJ2-7; 7 bases agree with TRBD2. Germline-derived CDR1 and CDR2 are SGDLS and YYNGEE. The CDR3 is made up of 15 amino acids.

Here the CDR3 reads CASSLTLGTSGNEQFF. The CDR3 nucleotides are TGTGCCAGCAGTCTAACCCTGGGGACTAGCGGCAATGAGCAGTTCTTC. The chain combines TRBV6-1 with TRBJ2-1; 11 bases line up with TRBD2. The V gene's germline CDR1 is MNHNS and CDR2 SASEGT. The CDR3 is 16 amino acids. The trim removed 5 bases at V and 6 bases at J, leaving 9 bases unmatched.

This clonotype was detected many times. The chain has TRBV6-2 or TRBV6-3 and TRBJ2-1, with TRBD2 matching 9 bases. The CDR3 has 16 residues. Germline trimming cut 5 bases from V and 9 bases from J; bases unmatched to any gene: 14. Germline V lookup: CDR1 MNHEY, CDR2 SVGEGT. The CDR3 loop is CASSPPLAGGPREQFF. The CDR3, as DNA: TGTGCCAGCAGTCCGCCCTTGGCGGGGGGGCCTCGTGAGCAGTTCTTC.

This clonotype appeared many times. This chain's CDR3 is CAISGGVDTEAFF. CDR3 bases: TGTGCCATCAGCGGGGGGGTGGACACTGAAGCTTTCTTT. The V and J genes are TRBV10-3 and TRBJ1-1; the D gene is possibly TRBD1 (5 bases). Per germline, CDR1 ENHRY and CDR2 SYGVKD. The CDR3 covers 13 residues. Trimming shortened V by 6 bases and J by 3 bases, and 11 bases separated the two germline ends.

As regards this clonotype: At one end the junction does not follow the germline gene, possibly because of a read error. J is TRBJ1-2 and V is TRBV12-3 or TRBV12-4, with D possibly being TRBD1 (6 bases). The CDR3 sequence is 16 residues long. The CDR3 DNA is TGTGCCAGCAGTTTAGCACAGGGTTGGGATAACTATTGCTACACCTTC. It codes for CASSLAQGWDNYCYTF.